This T cell receptor (beta chain) appears in the sequencing data of a study of cytomegalovirus exposure and HLA in healthy donors. Findings of the study overall: What was likely a sequencing artifact was a cluster of highly shared sequence variants. In a later analysis, across HLA loci, associated TCR counts were highest for DRB1, lowest for HLA-C.

Primers for the PCR totalled 60 Vbeta and 13 Jbeta. Assay: immunoSEQ multiplex PCR; the TCRdb copy retains only in-frame clones and omits some. The sample has 99,000 or so clones; just over 75% are singletons. Nominal health characterized the donors when sampled, though unrecorded immune exposures were likely. In the case of this clone: Its antigen is still unknown.

This CDR3 contains 12 residues. Per germline, CDR1 SQVTM and CDR2 ANQGSEA. Trimming pared 3 bases from V and 8 bases from J, leaving 11 bases between. Source material: PBMCs. The clonotype originates from a man aged 40-55 years in good health and CMV-seropositive. V gene TRBV29-1 combines with J gene TRBJ2-1; D is perhaps TRBD1 (5 bases). CDR3 bases: TGCAGCGTTGACCAGGGTGGAGATGAGCAGTTCTTC. Encoded protein: CSVDQGGDEQFF.